This paragraph reports one T cell receptor beta chain. Its target is not known. The sample comes from a study of follicular helper T cells after annual influenza vaccination. Study outcomes and limitations: Change in circulating plasmablasts correlated with ICOS+CD38+ cTfh clonality change. Day 7 ICOS+CD38+ clones were most often found later in ICOS-CD38- cTfh cells. Productive TCRB sequences came from only about 10-23% of cells.

Time point: 2014-2015 season, 7 days after vaccination. Excluded were substance abuse, HIV/AIDS, active cancer, immunomodulatory drugs and active illness. Profiling relied on immunoSEQ multiplex PCR, and the TCRdb table lists in-frame clones only, not all of them. The profile shows roughly 7,700 clones, around four fifths of them singletons. This CDR3 has 14 residues. Trimming took off 3 bases at V and 0 bases at J, with 7 bases between the two ends. From germline, CDR1 is LNHDA and CDR2 SQIVND (reference sequence). The receptor comes from an adult who received the influenza vaccine. The chain has TRBV19 and TRBJ2-3; no definite D call. The sample consisted of CXCR5+ CD38- circulating T follicular helper cells from blood, taken 7 days after influenza vaccination. Subset meaning: circulating Tfh, non-naive CD4+CXCR5+PD-1+ (ICOS+CD38+ or ICOS-CD38-). In DNA, the CDR3 is TGTGCCAGTAGTATGGGCCTTAGCACAGATACGCAGTATTTT. This gives the protein CASSMGLSTDTQYF.